Following are 11 T cell receptor beta chains from one sample sequenced in a study of blood T cell repertoires in COVID-19. The assay was immunoSEQ multiplex PCR, and TCRdb's table has in-frame clones only and misses some. The table records roughly 220,000 clones, 80% to 85% of them present only once. The material sequenced was peripheral blood. The receptor source for this set is a woman aged 55-70 years who had recovered from COVID-19.

This sequence joins TRBV4-1 and TRBJ2-1, with a possible D match to TRBD2 (6 bases). Germline CDR1 is MGHRA and CDR2 is YSYEKL. V was pared by 0 bases and J by 2 bases, with 14 bases between. The CDR3 totals 17 residues. The chain's CDR3 is CASSQENGRRAYNEQFF. The CDR3 DNA follows: TGCGCCAGCAGCCAAGAAAACGGCAGGAGGGCCTACAATGAGCAGTTCTTC.

The gene calls are TRBV6-2 or TRBV6-3 and TRBJ1-5; 10 bases are a match to TRBD1. CDR3 length: 16 residues. Germline V gene data show CDR1 as MNHEY and CDR2 as SVGEGT. V trimming: 5 bases; J trimming: 1 base; junction bases outside the gene matches: 5. CDR3 protein: CASSRQGALSNQPQHF. In DNA form, the CDR3 reads TGTGCCAGCAGTCGACAGGGGGCCTTGAGCAATCAGCCCCAGCATTTT.

This clone has just one count. The CDR3 region is CASSLVSAGAQETQYF. DNA for the CDR3: TGCGCCAGCAGCTTGGTTTCAGCGGGGGCTCAAGAGACCCAGTACTTC. The V call is TRBV5-1, the J call TRBJ2-5; 8 positions agree with TRBD2. Germline V gene sequence: CDR1 SGHRS, CDR2 YFSETQ. This CDR3 comprises 16 residues. The J segment lost 2 bases and the V segment lost 0 bases, leaving 6 bases of the junction unmatched.

The genes are TRBV12-3 or TRBV12-4 and TRBJ1-2; no definite D call. The CDR3 is made up of 13 amino acids. V shed 3 bases and J shed 6 bases, with 11 bases lying between them. The CDR3 here is CASSFAEVDGYTF. The CDR3 DNA sequence: TGTGCCAGCAGTTTTGCGGAGGTTGATGGCTACACCTTC.

As for this clone: Other DNA sequences in the sample encode the same CDR3. The chain recombines TRBV18 with TRBJ1-2, with 7 bases matching TRBD1. Trimming at V came to 6 bases and at J to 2 bases, leaving 6 bases not matched to a gene. The CDR3 sequence is 14 residues long. Per germline, CDR1 KGHSH and CDR2 LQKENI. This CDR3 reads CASSPGTANYGYTF. In DNA, the CDR3 is TGTGCCAGCTCCCCAGGGACAGCGAACTATGGCTACACCTTC. The full variable domain, in which reference TRBV18 and TRBJ1-2 provide the parts outside the CDR3, is NAGVMQNPRHLVRRRGQEARLRCSPMKGHSHVYWYRQLPEEGLKFMVYLQKENIIDESGMPKERFSAEFPKEGPSILRIQQVVRGDSAAYFCASSPGTANYGYTFGSGTRLTVV.

CDR3 in amino acids: CASSRTTGGDEAFF. The CDR3 nucleotides read TGCGCCAGCAGCAGAACAACAGGGGGCGACGAAGCTTTCTTT. This chain uses TRBV5-1 with TRBJ1-1; 9 nucleotides align to TRBD1. V was pared by 4 bases and J by 8 bases, with 9 bases of the junction left unmatched. There are 14 residues in the CDR3. Germline-derived CDR1 and CDR2 are SGHRS and YFSETQ. The full variable domain, with the rest looked up from reference TRBV5-1 and TRBJ1-1, is KAGVTQTPRYLIKTRGQQVTLSCSPISGHRSVSWYQQTPGQGLQFLFEYFSETQRNKGNFPGRFSGRQFSNSRSEMNVSTLELGDSALYLCASSRTTGGDEAFFGQGTRLTVV.

This chain joins TRBV27 and TRBJ2-3; 7 nucleotides agree with TRBD1. CDR1 and CDR2 from the germline V gene are MNHEY and SMNVEV (reference sequence). V lost 3 bases and J lost 1; bases outside the gene matches: 13. The CDR3 extends over 18 amino acids. Written as DNA, the CDR3 is TGTGCCAGCAGTTTTAGTACAGGGGCCACCTGGGGCACAGATACGCAGTATTTT. This encodes CASSFSTGATWGTDTQYF.

The chain carries TRBV9 and TRBJ2-7; 9 bases fit TRBD2. The J segment lost 4 bases and the V segment lost 4 bases, leaving 9 bases of the junction unmatched. The CDR3 loop spans 15 amino acids. The germline V gene encodes CDR1 SGDLS and CDR2 YYNGEE. This CDR3 is CASSPSMLAGYEQYF. For the CDR3, the DNA is TGTGCCAGCAGCCCGTCAATGCTAGCGGGGTACGAGCAGTACTTC.

The rearrangement joins TRBV7-3 to TRBJ2-7; 7 bases are a match to TRBD1. Trimming took 5 bases from V and 6 from J; bases not matched to a gene: 7. CDR1 SGHTA and CDR2 FQGTGA come from the germline V gene. This CDR3 region has 13 residues. CDR3 amino acids: CASSQGGLGEQYF. CDR3 DNA sequence: TGTGCCAGCAGCCAAGGGGGCTTAGGCGAGCAGTACTTC.

The rearrangement uses TRBV30 and TRBJ2-1; 9 bases align to TRBD2. CDR1 and CDR2 (germline): GTSNPN, SVGIG (reference sequence). The CDR3 covers 14 residues. V lost 4 bases, J lost 10 bases, and 11 bases stayed unmatched. CDR3 in DNA: TGTGCCTGGAAACCGGGACTAGCAGGGAGGGAGCAGTTCTTC. Translating gives CAWKPGLAGREQFF.

The rearrangement joins TRBV10-3 to TRBJ1-2; D remains ambiguous. Germline V gene sequence: CDR1 ENHRY, CDR2 SYGVKD. The CDR3 runs to 12 residues. V lost 0 bases and J 4 bases, leaving 3 bases between the germline ends. CDR3 sequence (DNA): TGTGCCATCAGTGAGTCCTTCTATGGCTACACCTTC. It specifies CAISESFYGYTF.